This T cell receptor (beta chain) emerged from a study of sequential checkpoint blockade in melanoma. CDR3 length: 16 amino acids. Per the germline V gene, CDR1 is MNHNY and CDR2 is SVGAGI (reference sequence). V was shortened by 0 bases and J by 2 bases, with 8 bases between the two germline ends. The assay was immunoSEQ multiplex PCR, and TCRdb's table has in-frame clones only and misses some. The sample holds about 17,000 clones, more than 60% seen once. Regarding treatment: randomized to nivolumab then ipilimumab (arm A) or the reverse (arm B). The source is a human donor with melanoma. V is TRBV6-6 and J is TRBJ2-6; D perhaps matches TRBD2 (5 bases). The sample in question was CD8+ T cells sorted from blood (inferred from file names), obtained from a patient given nivolumab and ipilimumab in sequence. Here the CDR3 reads CASSYSRGTGANVLTF. CDR3 coding DNA: TGTGCCAGCAGTTACTCGAGAGGGACTGGGGCCAACGTCCTGACTTTC.